Listed here are 3 T cell receptor beta chains from one sample, sequenced in a study of cytomegalovirus exposure and HLA in healthy donors (dated by TCRdb to about 2017). The method was the immunoSEQ multiplex PCR assay. A mixture of 60 forward primers for TCR Vbeta segments and 13 reverse primers for TCR Jbeta segments was used in the multiplex PCR. Here the immuneACCESS table is served through TCRdb, limited to in-frame sequences with V and J called. Missing clones are a known gap in these copies; in checked studies unresolved V genes cover under half, and the rest lacks a known reason. A total of 90,000 to 100,000 clones appear in this sample, around 84% of them only once. Around 2% of the sample is held by the ten biggest clonotypes. The source material was PBMCs. Receptor source: a man between 18 and 29 years old in good health and CMV-seronegative.

The rearrangement uses TRBV11-2 and TRBJ2-7, with TRBD2 matching 7 bases. This CDR3 is built from 15 residues. V trimming: 1 base; J trimming: 2 bases; junction bases outside the gene matches: 5. Germline V lookup: CDR1 SGHAT, CDR2 FQNNGV. The CDR3: CASSLASGGTYEQYF. The CDR3 coding sequence is TGTGCCAGCAGCTTAGCATCCGGGGGGACCTACGAGCAGTACTTC.

The gene calls are TRBV5-1 and TRBJ1-1, with 11 nucleotides matching TRBD1. The length of the CDR3 is 14 residues. The germline gives CDR1 SGHRS, CDR2 YFSETQ. Trimming took 4 bases from V and 4 from J; bases not matched to a gene: 3. The CDR3 sequence is CASSPGTGGTEAFF. As DNA, the CDR3 is TGCGCCAGCAGCCCAGGGACAGGGGGCACTGAAGCTTTCTTT. Full variable domain (outside the CDR3, taken from reference TRBV5-1 and TRBJ1-1): KAGVTQTPRYLIKTRGQQVTLSCSPISGHRSVSWYQQTPGQGLQFLFEYFSETQRNKGNFPGRFSGRQFSNSRSEMNVSTLELGDSALYLCASSPGTGGTEAFFGQGTRLTVV.

This chain uses TRBV4-2 with TRBJ1-2; 10 bases align to TRBD1. The V gene's germline CDR1 is LGHNA and CDR2 YNFKEQ. J gave up 4 bases and V 3 bases, and 11 bases lay outside the gene matches. This CDR3 comprises 17 residues. The CDR3 DNA follows: TGTGCCAGCAGCCAGGGATGGGACAGGGGTAGAGGCTATGGCTACACCTTC. It translates to CASSQGWDRGRGYGYTF.